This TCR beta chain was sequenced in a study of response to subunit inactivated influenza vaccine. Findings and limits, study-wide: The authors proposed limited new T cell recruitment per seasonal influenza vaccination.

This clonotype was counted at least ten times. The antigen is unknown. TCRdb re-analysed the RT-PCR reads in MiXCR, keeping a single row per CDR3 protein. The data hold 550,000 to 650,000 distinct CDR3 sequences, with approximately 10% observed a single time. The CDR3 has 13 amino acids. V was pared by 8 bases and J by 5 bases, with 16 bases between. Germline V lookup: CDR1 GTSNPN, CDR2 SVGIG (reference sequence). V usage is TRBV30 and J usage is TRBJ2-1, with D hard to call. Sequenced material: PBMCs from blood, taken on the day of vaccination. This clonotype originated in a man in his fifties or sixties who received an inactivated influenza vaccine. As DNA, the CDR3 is TGTGCCAACCGGGCCTTGGAGCACAATGAGCAGTTCTTC. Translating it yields CANRALEHNEQFF.